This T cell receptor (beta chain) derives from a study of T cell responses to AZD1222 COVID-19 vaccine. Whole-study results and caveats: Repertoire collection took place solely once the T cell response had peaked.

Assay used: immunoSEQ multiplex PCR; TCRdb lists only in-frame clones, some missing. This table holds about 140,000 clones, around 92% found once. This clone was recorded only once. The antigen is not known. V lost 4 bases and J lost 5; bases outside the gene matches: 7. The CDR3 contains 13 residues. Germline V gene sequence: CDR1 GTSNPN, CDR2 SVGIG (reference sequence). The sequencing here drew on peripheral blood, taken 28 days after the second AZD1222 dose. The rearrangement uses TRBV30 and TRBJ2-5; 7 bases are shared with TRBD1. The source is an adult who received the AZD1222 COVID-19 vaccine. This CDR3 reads CAWNGQGVETQYF. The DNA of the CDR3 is TGTGCCTGGAATGGGCAGGGGGTCGAGACCCAGTACTTC.